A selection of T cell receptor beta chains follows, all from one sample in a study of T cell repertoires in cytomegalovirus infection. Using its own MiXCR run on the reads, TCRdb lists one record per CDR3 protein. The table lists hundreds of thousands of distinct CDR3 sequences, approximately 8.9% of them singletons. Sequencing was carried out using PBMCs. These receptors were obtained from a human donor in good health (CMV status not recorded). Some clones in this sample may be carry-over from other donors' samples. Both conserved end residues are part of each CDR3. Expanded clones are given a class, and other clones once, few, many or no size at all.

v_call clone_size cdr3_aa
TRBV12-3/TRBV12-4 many CASSLDWRGSEQFF
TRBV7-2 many CASRTAGYNEQFF
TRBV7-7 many CASSLYPEGETQYF
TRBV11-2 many CASNNLGLGTEAFF
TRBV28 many CASSRTSRNEQFF
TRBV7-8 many CASSSLAGDSTGELFF
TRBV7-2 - CASSRTNRGTDTQYF
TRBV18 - CASSAGSSGNTIYF
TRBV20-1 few CSPSVPETQYF
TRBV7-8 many CASSLARVRGQYSNQPQHF
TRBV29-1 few CSVEPYGYTF
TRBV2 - CASLNYEQYF
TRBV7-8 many CASIRGGADGEQFF
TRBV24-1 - CATSDSQGWGEAFF
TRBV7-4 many CASSLVGQGALSQPQHF
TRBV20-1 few CSASKTYYEQYF
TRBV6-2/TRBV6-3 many CASSYRTSGGQSVEQYF
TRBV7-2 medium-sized CASSDSVANTGELFF
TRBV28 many CASSLAGGHLSGQYF
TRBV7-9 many CASSLGTGARGYTF
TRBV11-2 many CASTLAGTGLDEQYF
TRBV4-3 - CASSQVGGQDTQYF
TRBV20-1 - CSATQDWISYNEQFF
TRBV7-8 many CASSVSGYNQPQHF
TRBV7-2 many CASSFRDKNYGYTF
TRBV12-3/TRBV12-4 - CASRYRDREVGTEAFF
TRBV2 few CASRFSGANTGELFF
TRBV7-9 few CASSLGLAGEPTDTQYF
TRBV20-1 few CSARPPRALQETQYF
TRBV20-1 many CSARTGFNEKLFF
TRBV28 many CASRSQANTEAFF
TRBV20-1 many CSAPPGVGGYTF
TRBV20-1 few CSVPDRVYTEAFF
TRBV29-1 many CSSRDSNTEAFF
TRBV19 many CASGDRVNYGYTF
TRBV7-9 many CAGGDNSYEQYF
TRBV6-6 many CASSAGTGHTGELFF
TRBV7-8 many CASSPAPWDRGTGEQYF
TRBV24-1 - CATSEKLAGGRTDTQYF
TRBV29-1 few CSVAGTGKETQYF
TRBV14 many CASSHRGLAEAFF
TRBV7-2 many CASSLSGPYPGELFF